The entry that follows covers one T cell receptor beta chain sequence. Its target is not known. CDR1 and CDR2 (germline): MGHRA, YSYEKL. Deletions cut 4 bases from V and 3 bases from J, with 16 bases between. This CDR3 has 15 amino acids. PCR employed 60 Vbeta and 13 Jbeta primers. Sequenced by immunoSEQ multiplex PCR; TCRdb stores in-frame clones only, minus some. The sample carries some 110,000 clones, around three quarters recorded once. The sample originates from a study of cytomegalovirus exposure and HLA in healthy donors. Study-level results: Later genetic work tied a missense DCLRE1C variant to beta-chain V and J trimming. Later analysis showed most CMV-associated TCR beta chains appearing HLA-restricted.

Nominally healthy donors were sampled, though unrecorded immune exposures were likely. V is TRBV4-1 and J is TRBJ2-7; no definite D call. The sequenced sample consisted of PBMCs. This sequence was found in a woman aged 18-29 years in good health and CMV-seropositive. CDR3 in DNA: TGCGCCAGCAGCCCCCCCAGTAGGCGGTACTACGAGCAGTACTTC. It codes for CASSPPSRRYYEQYF.